The rows below give T cell receptor beta chains drawn from one sample of a study of cytomegalovirus exposure and HLA in healthy donors. TCRdb keeps only in-frame clones here, not all; method: immunoSEQ multiplex PCR. Among some 150,000 clones, 70% were seen once, and the ten largest hold under 2.5%. Sequenced: PBMCs. The receptors shown here come from a woman aged 55-69 years in good health and CMV-seropositive. Each CDR3 is given with its conserved first and last residue. Fields, in order: J gene, D gene, V gene, clone size, CDR3 DNA, CDR3 protein. A D gene is named only where the DNA matches it firmly. Size tells how often a clone was seen (once, few, many) or the class of an expanded clone, and some rows leave it out.

j_call: TRBJ1-2
d_call: -
v_call: TRBV28
clone_size: few
cdr3_nt: TGTGCCAGCAGTTCAACCGGTAGAAGTAATGGCTACACCTTC
cdr3_aa: CASSSTGRSNGYTF

j_call: TRBJ1-1
d_call: -
v_call: TRBV5-4
clone_size: -
cdr3_nt: TGTGCCAGCAGCTTGGTTACAGGGAAAGCTTTCTTT
cdr3_aa: CASSLVTGKAFF

j_call: TRBJ2-5
d_call: TRBD1
v_call: TRBV5-8
clone_size: once
cdr3_nt: TGTGCCAGCAGCTTGGGGAGACAGGGTGGAGAGACCCAGTACTTC
cdr3_aa: CASSLGRQGGETQYF

j_call: TRBJ2-7
d_call: TRBD1
v_call: TRBV29-1
clone_size: -
cdr3_nt: TGCAGCGTTGTGGTAGGACAGGGCATCTCCTACGAGCAGTACTTC
cdr3_aa: CSVVVGQGISYEQYF

j_call: TRBJ2-7
d_call: -
v_call: TRBV7-9
clone_size: -
cdr3_nt: TGTGCCAGCAGCTTCCCAGGGGCTGGCGAGCAGTACTTC
cdr3_aa: CASSFPGAGEQYF

j_call: TRBJ1-1
d_call: -
v_call: TRBV14
clone_size: few
cdr3_nt: TGTGCCAGCAGCCAAGCTCCTCGAGGAGGCACTGAAGCTTTCTTT
cdr3_aa: CASSQAPRGGTEAFF

j_call: TRBJ2-7
d_call: TRBD1
v_call: TRBV6-5
clone_size: -
cdr3_nt: TGTGCCAGCAGCAAGACAGGGAGTGAGCAGTACTTC
cdr3_aa: CASSKTGSEQYF

j_call: TRBJ1-4
d_call: TRBD1
v_call: TRBV6-5
clone_size: few
cdr3_nt: TGTGCCAGCAGCCCCGGGACAGGGCTGGAAAAACTGTTTTTT
cdr3_aa: CASSPGTGLEKLFF

j_call: TRBJ2-7
d_call: -
v_call: TRBV21-1
clone_size: -
cdr3_nt: TGTGCCAGAGGGGTGCCTTGGGTGTGCAACTCCTACGAGCAGTACTTC
cdr3_aa: CARGVPWVCNSYEQYF

j_call: TRBJ2-5
d_call: TRBD2
v_call: TRBV7-9
clone_size: -
cdr3_nt: TGTGCCAGCAGCTCGGGACTAGCGGGAGGGGAGACCCAGTACTTC
cdr3_aa: CASSSGLAGGETQYF

j_call: TRBJ1-1
d_call: -
v_call: TRBV5-4
clone_size: few
cdr3_nt: TGTGCCAGCAGCGTCTACAGGGAAGTGGGAACTGAAGCTTTCTTT
cdr3_aa: CASSVYREVGTEAFF

j_call: TRBJ2-4
d_call: TRBD2
v_call: TRBV15
clone_size: -
cdr3_nt: TGTGCCACCAGCAGGACGGTCGGGACTACGGGCATTCAGTACTTC
cdr3_aa: CATSRTVGTTGIQYF